This entry concerns a single T cell receptor beta chain. Its antigen is currently unknown. The germline gene is not matched at one end of the junction; a read error may be the cause. A primer matching the constant region was used to make TCR beta cDNA from approximately 520 ng of total RNA. Library construction for TCR beta comprised three nested multiplex PCR rounds performed with slightly modified ARM-PCR. The two initial PCR rounds, around 11 cycles each, used TRBV1-TRBV30 forward and C-beta reverse primers. TCRdb redid the calling of the multiplex PCR reads with MiXCR, one entry per CDR3 protein. The sample carries 65,000 to 90,000 distinct CDR3 sequences, roughly 72% recorded once. From germline, CDR1 is SQVTM and CDR2 ANQGSEA. This CDR3 is 14 amino acids long. This entry belongs to a study of tumor-infiltrating lymphocytes in primary liver carcinoma. Study background: Men as well as women, aged 30 to 69 years, made up the patients. Samples gave roughly 3.5 to 8 million productive TCRbeta reads, similar across tissue types. Study-wide findings and caveats: Top-250-clone fractions were significantly higher in tumors than in blood (p = 0.039).

RNA and DNA were co-extracted from around 20-30 mg of unsorted bulk tissue. Subjects presented with primary liver carcinoma managed by surgical resection. The chain is built from TRBV29-1 and TRBJ2-7; 7 nucleotides line up with TRBD2. This clonotype was obtained from a man in his forties with primary liver carcinoma and hepatitis B virus infection. Sequences were obtained from liver tumor tissue from sampling region 1. Subset specified: tumor region T1, superior pole. The CDR3 region is CCVDRSGGSGKQYF. The DNA for the CDR3 is TGCTGCGTTGATCGCTCTGGCGGGAGTGGCAAGCAGTACTTC.